This is a list of T cell receptor beta chains from one sample in a study of blood T cell repertoires in COVID-19. TCRdb's copy holds only in-frame clones and misses some; the assay was immunoSEQ multiplex PCR. The profile shows 200,000 to 300,000 clones, about 88% of them singletons. Sequenced sample: peripheral blood. These receptors were collected from a woman aged 60-75 years with COVID-19, enrolled during active disease. The CDR3 runs from the conserved cysteine through the conserved F or W. Each record gives: clone size, D gene, J gene, V gene, CDR3 DNA, CDR3 protein. A D gene is named only where the DNA matches it firmly. Expanded clones get a size class; other rows say once, few or many, or leave the size out.

>once|-|TRBJ2-3|TRBV27
TGTGCCAGCAGTTTAGGTGGGCCCCCAGATACGCAGTATTTT
CASSLGGPPDTQYF
>-|-|TRBJ2-2|TRBV9
TGTGCCAGCAGCGTAGCAGGCACCCCGAACACCGGGGAGCTGTTTTTT
CASSVAGTPNTGELFF
>-|-|TRBJ2-3|TRBV6-5
TGTGCCAGCCACCGCGGGAACACAGATACGCAGTATTTT
CASHRGNTDTQYF
>-|-|TRBJ1-6|TRBV11-2
TGTGCCAGCAGCTTATTTTGGGGAGCGAATTCACCCCTCCACTTT
CASSLFWGANSPLHF
>-|TRBD1|TRBJ2-7|TRBV7-3
TGTGCCAGCAGGAAGTGGGGACAGGGGGACTACGAGCAGTACTTC
CASRKWGQGDYEQYF
>-|-|TRBJ1-1|TRBV30
TGTGCCTGGACCCCCGGAGGGTTGAACACTGAAGCTTTCTTT
CAWTPGGLNTEAFF
>-|TRBD2|TRBJ2-3|TRBV6-5
TGTGCCAGCAGCATTGGGGGGGACTCAGATACGCAGTATTTT
CASSIGGDSDTQYF
>-|-|TRBJ2-1|TRBV6-4
TGTGCCAGCAGTGACACACAGGGCCATGAGCAGTTCTTC
CASSDTQGHEQFF
>-|-|TRBJ2-7|TRBV7-9
TGTGCCAGCAGCTTCCACTACGAGCAGTACTTC
CASSFHYEQYF
>-|TRBD2|TRBJ2-1|TRBV30
TGTGCCTGGAGTGCCGGACTAGCGGGAAACAATGAGCAGTTCTTC
CAWSAGLAGNNEQFF
>-|TRBD2|TRBJ2-1|TRBV28
TGTGCCAGCATTCCCAGCGGGATTGGAAGAAGCCCATGGGAGCAGTTCTTC
CASIPSGIGRSPWEQFF
>-|TRBD1|TRBJ1-4|TRBV28
TGTGCCAGCAGAGGGGGCCCTAATGAAAAACTGTTTTTT
CASRGGPNEKLFF
>-|-|TRBJ2-2|TRBV19
TGTGCCAGTAGCCCCTGGGCCGATGAGGAGGGCACCGGGGAGCTGTTTTTT
CASSPWADEEGTGELFF
>-|-|TRBJ2-1|TRBV5-1
TGCGCCAGCAGCTTGGCCGGTCATCGGAGTGAGCAGTTCTTC
CASSLAGHRSEQFF
>-|TRBD1|TRBJ1-2|TRBV9
TGTGCCAGCAGCGCAACCTTCAGGGGGAACTATGGCTACACCTTC
CASSATFRGNYGYTF
>-|TRBD1|TRBJ1-6|TRBV5-1
TGCGCCAGCGGGACAGGGGGCGCGTATTCACCCCTCCACTTT
CASGTGGAYSPLHF
>-|-|TRBJ1-5|TRBV7-9
TGTGCCAGCAGCTTAGGGTCAGGGGATAGCAATCAGCCCCAGCATTTT
CASSLGSGDSNQPQHF
>-|-|TRBJ1-3|TRBV9
TGTGCCAGCAGCGTAGGCAGGGGACCTGGAAACACCATATATTTT
CASSVGRGPGNTIYF
>few|-|TRBJ2-7|TRBV28
TGTGCCAGCAGTCTACACGACAGATACGAGCAGTACTTC
CASSLHDRYEQYF
>few|TRBD1|TRBJ2-7|TRBV6-5
TGTGCCAGCAGTTACTCGGGACAGGGGGCTTCCGAGCAGTACTTC
CASSYSGQGASEQYF
>-|-|TRBJ2-2|TRBV5-1
TGCGCCACCGGACGAGGGGGTTCGTCCGGGGAGCTGTTTTTT
CATGRGGSSGELFF
>-|-|TRBJ2-1|TRBV28
TGTGCCAGCAACCGCCGGGGGAGGGGGGTAGACAATGAGCAGTTCTTC
CASNRRGRGVDNEQFF
>-|-|TRBJ1-1|TRBV5-1
TGCGCCAGCAGGGCGGGCGGGAACACTGAAGCTTTCTTT
CASRAGGNTEAFF